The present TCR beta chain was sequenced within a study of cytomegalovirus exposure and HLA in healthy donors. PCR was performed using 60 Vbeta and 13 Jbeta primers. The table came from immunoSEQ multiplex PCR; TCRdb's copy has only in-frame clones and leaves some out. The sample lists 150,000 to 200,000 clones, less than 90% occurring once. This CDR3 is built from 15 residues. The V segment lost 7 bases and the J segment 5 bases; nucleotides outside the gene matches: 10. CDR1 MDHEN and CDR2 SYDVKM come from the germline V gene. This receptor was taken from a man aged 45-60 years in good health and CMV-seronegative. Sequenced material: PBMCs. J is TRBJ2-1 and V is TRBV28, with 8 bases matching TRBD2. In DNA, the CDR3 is TGTGCCAGCACCCCTACTAGCGGTATCAACAATGAGCAGTTCTTC. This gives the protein CASTPTSGINNEQFF.